Shown below are 5 T cell receptor beta chains from a single sample sequenced in a study of blood T cell repertoires in COVID-19. Profiling relied on immunoSEQ multiplex PCR, and the TCRdb table lists in-frame clones only, not all of them. The profile covers just over 80,000 clones, with about 89% appearing a single time and 1.2% taken by the ten largest. Material for sequencing was PBMCs or T cells enriched from blood (not recorded which). The receptors originated from a woman in her fifties or sixties with acute COVID-19.

The V and J genes are TRBV6-5 and TRBJ2-2; 8 bases agree with TRBD2. Trimming removed 6 bases from V and 5 bases from J; junction bases left unmatched: 8. Looked up from germline, CDR1 is MNHEY and CDR2 is SVGAGI. The CDR3 length is 15 residues. The CDR3 loop reads CASRNMASGTGELFF. The CDR3 region has the DNA TGTGCCAGCAGAAACATGGCTAGCGGGACCGGGGAGCTGTTTTTT.

The CDR3: CASSLNPMRGTSTDTQYF. The CDR3 nucleotides read TGCGCCAGCAGCTTGAACCCGATGCGCGGCACTAGCACAGATACGCAGTATTTT. The chain couples TRBV5-1 to TRBJ2-3, with D unclear. The V gene's germline CDR1 is SGHRS and CDR2 YFSETQ. Trimming cost V 1 base and J 0 bases, with 18 bases left between them. This CDR3 contains 18 residues. Supplemented by reference TRBV5-1 and TRBJ2-3, the full variable domain reads KAGVTQTPRYLIKTRGQQVTLSCSPISGHRSVSWYQQTPGQGLQFLFEYFSETQRNKGNFPGRFSGRQFSNSRSEMNVSTLELGDSALYLCASSLNPMRGTSTDTQYFGPGTRLTVL.

This sequence joins TRBV30 and TRBJ1-1; 7 bases align to TRBD1. V dropped 2 bases and J dropped 4; count of bases not matched to a gene: 13. The CDR3 loop spans 16 amino acids. Germline V lookup: CDR1 GTSNPN, CDR2 SVGIG (reference sequence). CDR3 nucleotides: TGTGCCTGGAGTCGGTCCAGGGGGATACGTTCCACTGAAGCTTTCTTT. It codes for CAWSRSRGIRSTEAFF.

The chain links TRBV11-3 to TRBJ2-1, with TRBD2 as a possible D gene (6 bases). The germline V gene encodes CDR1 SGHNT and CDR2 YENEEA. V was cut by 8 bases and J by 0 bases, with 11 bases left in between. The CDR3 has 14 amino acids. This CDR3 is CASAGGFSYNEQFF. In DNA, the CDR3 is TGTGCCAGCGCCGGGGGATTCTCCTACAATGAGCAGTTCTTC. The full variable domain, completed using reference TRBV11-3 and TRBJ2-1, is EAGVVQSPRYKIIEKKQPVAFWCNPISGHNTLYWYLQNLGQGPELLIRYENEEAVDDSQLPKDRFSAERLKGVDSTLKIQPAELGDSAVYLCASAGGFSYNEQFFGPGTRLTVL.

The gene calls are TRBV7-2 and TRBJ2-5; 8 nucleotides align to TRBD1. Trimming removed 6 bases from V and 4 bases from J; junction bases left unmatched: 4. In germline, CDR1 is SGHTA, CDR2 FQGNSA. The CDR3 consists of 13 residues. CDR3 sequence (DNA): TGTGCCAGCAGTTCAGGGGGCCCAGAGACCCAGTACTTC. The encoded protein is CASSSGGPETQYF. Using reference TRBV7-2 and TRBJ2-5 for the parts outside the CDR3, the full variable domain is GAGVSQSPSNKVTEKGKDVELRCDPISGHTALYWYRQSLGQGLEFLIYFQGNSAPDKSGLPSDRFSAERTGGSVSTLTIQRTQQEDSAVYLCASSSGGPETQYFGPGTRLLVL.